The 18 T cell receptor beta chains below come from one sample, sequenced in a study of blood T cells in healthy people across ages. The authors ran a second PCR of roughly 6 to 12 cycles using a sample-barcoded 5' primer and a J-beta primer mix. MiXCR, run by TCRdb on the 5' RACE reads, gives a single entry per CDR3 protein. The sample records about 1,000,000 distinct CDR3 sequences, around 43% being singletons. Material for sequencing was blood. These TCRs come from a woman aged 60-70 years in good health.

There are many counts of this clonotype. This chain joins TRBV2 and TRBJ2-5, with TRBD2 as a possible D gene (5 bases). V was cut by 3 bases and J by 5 bases, with 10 bases left in between. The CDR3 is 13 amino acids. The germline CDR1 and CDR2 sequences are SNHLY and FYNNEI. CDR3 residues: CASSDGLGETQYF. In DNA, the CDR3 is TGTGCCAGCAGTGACGGACTTGGGGAGACCCAGTACTTC.

The rearrangement uses TRBV20-1 and TRBJ1-5; tentatively, D is TRBD1 (6 bases). The germline CDR1 and CDR2 sequences are DFQATT and SNEGSKA (reference sequence). The CDR3 has 15 amino acids. V was cut by 3 bases and J by 5 bases, with 17 bases left in between. CDR3 residues: CSASAGVRSDQPQHF. CDR3 DNA sequence: TGCAGTGCTAGCGCAGGGGTCAGATCGGATCAGCCCCAGCATTTT.

J is TRBJ2-1 and V is TRBV7-9; D remains ambiguous. The CDR3 runs to 16 residues. Trimming took off 3 bases at V and 0 bases at J, with 12 bases between the two ends. The germline gives CDR1 SEHNR, CDR2 FQNEAQ (reference sequence). As DNA, the CDR3 is TGTGCCAGCAGCTTTTTGATCCCCAGCTCCTACAATGAGCAGTTCTTC. As protein: CASSFLIPSSYNEQFF.

Turning to this clonotype: Germline is not matched at one junction end, which may reflect a read error. The rearrangement joins TRBV12-3 or TRBV12-4 to TRBJ2-3; TRBD2 is a possible D gene (5 bases). The length of the CDR3 is 15 residues. The CDR3 reads CASSLAGSSTDAQYF. DNA of the CDR3: TGTGCCAGCAGTTTGGCCGGCTCTAGCACAGATGCGCAGTATTTT.

The table lists this clonotype with many counts. The chain is built from TRBV27 and TRBJ1-1; D possibly corresponds to TRBD1 (6 bases). The CDR3 has 12 amino acids. Trimming removed 8 bases at V and 11 bases at J, with 18 bases between. The germline V gene encodes CDR1 MNHEY and CDR2 SMNVEV (reference sequence). CDR3 nucleotide sequence: TGTGCCAGCGGGGGGCGAACCTCTGTTGCTTTCTTT. This sequence encodes CASGGRTSVAFF.

This rearrangement joins TRBV10-3 to TRBJ1-5, with a weak D call TRBD1 (6 bases). Deletions cut 6 bases from V and 3 bases from J, with 12 bases between. Per germline, CDR1 ENHRY and CDR2 SYGVKD. The CDR3 covers 14 residues. CDR3 DNA sequence: TGTGCCATCAGCAGGGGAATTAACAATCAGCCCCAGCATTTT. Amino acids: CAISRGINNQPQHF.

This clonotype was observed a handful of times. The genes are TRBV29-1 and TRBJ2-3; D uncertain. From germline, CDR1 is SQVTM and CDR2 ANQGSEA. The CDR3 contains 13 residues. V was shortened by 3 bases and J by 0 bases, with 7 bases between the two germline ends. The CDR3 protein is CSVDQGSTDTQYF. DNA for the CDR3: TGCAGCGTTGATCAAGGCAGCACAGATACGCAGTATTTT.

The rearrangement uses TRBV29-1 and TRBJ2-7; no clear D gene. The germline gives CDR1 SQVTM, CDR2 ANQGSEA. CDR3 length equals 10 residues. Deletions cut 5 bases from V and 3 bases from J, with 5 bases between. In DNA, the CDR3 is TGCAGCGTTTACAGCTACGAGCAGTACTTC. This encodes CSVYSYEQYF.

The V and J genes are TRBV4-1 and TRBJ2-3, with a tentative D call TRBD2 (5 bases). CDR3 length: 15 residues. Per the germline V gene, CDR1 is MGHRA and CDR2 is YSYEKL. V was cut by 4 bases and J by 3 bases, with 14 bases left in between. In nucleotides, the CDR3 is TGCGCCAGCAGCCGAGGGCAGAGCGGAACAGATACGCAGTATTTT. It specifies CASSRGQSGTDTQYF.

As concerns this clonotype: The junction shows a germline mismatch at one end, possibly a read error. The V call is TRBV5-1, the J call TRBJ1-2; TRBD1 agrees at 7 bases. CDR3 length: 16 residues. CDR1 is SGHRS and CDR2 is YFSETQ in the germline V gene. This CDR3 reads CASSPTGQTFNYGYTF. The CDR3 DNA is TGCGCCAGCAGCCCGACGGGACAGACCTTTAACTATGGTTACACCTTC.

Here the CDR3 reads CASSSAGTSNNEQFF. In DNA, the CDR3 is TGTGCCAGCAGTTCAGCCGGGACATCAAACAATGAGCAGTTCTTC. This chain links TRBV27 with TRBJ2-1, with a weak D call TRBD1 (6 bases). The germline gives CDR1 MNHEY, CDR2 SMNVEV (reference sequence). V was cut by 4 bases and J by 5 bases, with 15 bases left in between. The CDR3 contains 15 residues.

The V gene is TRBV30, the J gene TRBJ1-6; weak D call: TRBD1 (6 bases). V was cut by 3 bases and J by 3 bases, with 6 bases left in between. The CDR3 spans 13 residues. CDR1 GTSNPN and CDR2 SVGIG come from the germline V gene (reference sequence). The CDR3 region has the DNA TGTGCCTGGAGGGACAGCTATAATTCACCCCTCCACTTT. Translated: CAWRDSYNSPLHF. Combining the CDR3 with reference TRBV30 and TRBJ1-6 gives the whole variable domain SQTIHQWPATLVQPVGSPLSLECTVEGTSNPNLYWYRQAAGRGLQLLFYSVGIGQISSEVPQNLSASRPQDRQFILSSKKLLLSDSGFYLCAWRDSYNSPLHFGNGTRLTVT.

The J gene is TRBJ2-1, the V gene TRBV5-1, with TRBD2 matching over 11 bases. V shed 1 base, J shed 8 bases, and the junction held 5 bases outside the gene matches. The CDR3 has 15 residues. Germline CDR1 reads SGHRS; CDR2 reads YFSETQ. CDR3 nucleotides: TGCGCCAGCAGCTTGATTAGCGGGAGGGCCGATGAGCAGTTCTTC. This sequence encodes CASSLISGRADEQFF.

The gene calls are TRBV9 and TRBJ2-5, with a possible D match to TRBD2 (6 bases). V shed 0 bases and J shed 11 bases, with 14 bases lying between them. The CDR3 totals 13 residues. Looked up from germline, CDR1 is SGDLS and CDR2 is YYNGEE. In nucleotides, the CDR3 is TGTGCCAGCAGCGTAGGAGGTAGCGGAGAGCAGTACTTC. Encoded protein: CASSVGGSGEQYF.

This clonotype occurred a few times. The chain uses TRBV6-5 and TRBJ2-3; D call uncertain. This CDR3 has 15 residues. CDR1 is MNHEY and CDR2 is SVGAGI in the germline V gene. Deletions cut 0 bases from V and 3 bases from J, with 10 bases between. In nucleotides, the CDR3 is TGTGCCAGCAGTTACTCAGGCTTGGGAACAGATACGCAGTATTTT. The encoded protein is CASSYSGLGTDTQYF.

This clonotype was found a few times. This chain uses TRBV29-1 with TRBJ1-1; 8 bases align to TRBD1. V trimming: 8 bases; J trimming: 5 bases; junction bases outside the gene matches: 1. The CDR3 consists of 10 residues. CDR1 and CDR2 from the germline V gene are SQVTM and ANQGSEA. The CDR3 sequence is CSTGGTEAFF. In nucleotides, the CDR3 is TGCAGCACAGGGGGAACTGAAGCTTTCTTT.

This CDR3 reads CATSDRDSYNEQFF. CDR3 nucleotide sequence: TGTGCCACCAGTGATCGGGACAGCTACAATGAGCAGTTCTTC. The chain combines TRBV24-1 with TRBJ2-1, with 7 bases that match TRBD1. V trimming: 3 bases; J trimming: 3 bases; junction bases outside the gene matches: 1. The CDR3 sequence is 14 residues long. Germline CDR1 KGHDR, CDR2 SFDVKD.

This clonotype was picked up one time. The rearrangement uses TRBV7-8 and TRBJ2-7; 9 bases fit TRBD2. Germline CDR1 is SGHVS and CDR2 is FQNEAQ. The V segment lost 1 base and the J segment 12 bases; nucleotides outside the gene matches: 7. The CDR3 is 13 residues long. CDR3 in amino acids: CASSLEGGRAPYF. The CDR3 DNA follows: TGTGCCAGCAGCTTAGAAGGCGGGAGGGCCCCGTACTTC.